The 4 T cell receptor beta chains listed next were all sequenced from one sample in a study of T-cell memory formation after mild COVID-19. In TCRdb, the 5' RACE reads were re-called with MiXCR into one record per CDR3 protein. The sample holds about 420,000 distinct CDR3 sequences, under 25% seen once. Specimen: PBMCs or a T cell subset sorted from them (not recorded which). Source of these receptors: an adult woman who had mild COVID-19 (a few samples of this study predate the infection). Cell type and time point are not known.

The V gene is TRBV3-1, the J gene TRBJ2-2; TRBD2 matches 9 bases. Per the germline V gene, CDR1 is LGHDT and CDR2 is YNNKEL (reference sequence). V gave up 4 bases and J gave up 4 bases; unmatched junction bases: 7. CDR3 size: 16 residues. The CDR3 loop is CASSPYERGATGELFF. CDR3 bases: TGTGCCAGCAGCCCCTACGAGCGGGGGGCCACCGGGGAGCTGTTTTTT.

The chain is built from TRBV7-6 and TRBJ2-7; 16 bases line up with TRBD2. Germline loops: CDR1 SGHVS, CDR2 FNYEAQ. This CDR3 has 18 amino acids. V lost 5 bases and J lost 0; bases outside the gene matches: 7. For the CDR3, the DNA is TGTGCCAGCAGCCCGGGACTAGCGGGAGGGCCCAGCTCCTACGAGCAGTACTTC. This translates into CASSPGLAGGPSSYEQYF.

This rearrangement joins TRBV6-2 or TRBV6-3 to TRBJ2-4; TRBD1 aligns across 7 bases. CDR1 is MNHEY, CDR2 SVGEGT, per germline. Trimming at V came to 5 bases and at J to 0 bases, leaving 10 bases not matched to a gene. This CDR3 comprises 17 residues. CDR3 residues: CASSQGQAILAKNIQYF. The CDR3 bases are TGTGCCAGCAGTCAAGGACAGGCGATTCTAGCCAAAAACATTCAGTACTTC.

The chain carries TRBV7-9 and TRBJ2-3; D not resolved. With 1 base removed from V and 2 bases from J, the gap between germline ends came to 13 bases. Per germline, CDR1 SEHNR and CDR2 FQNEAQ (reference sequence). This CDR3 has 16 amino acids. In DNA form, the CDR3 reads TGTGCCAGCAGCTTAGGAATGGTCGATGTCACAGATACGCAGTATTTT. Translating it yields CASSLGMVDVTDTQYF.